This entry lists 15 T cell receptor beta chains sequenced from one sample in a study of blood T cell repertoires in COVID-19. Repertoires were generated with immunoSEQ multiplex PCR, while TCRdb's copy carries only in-frame clones and drops some. The data hold about 250,000 clones, with 86% observed a single time. Sequenced material: peripheral blood. All receptors derive from a woman over 75 with COVID-19, enrolled during active disease.

The J gene is TRBJ1-4, the V gene TRBV6-5; no clear D. The CDR3 runs to 14 residues. Trimming removed 6 bases from V and 5 bases from J, with 13 bases in between. The V gene's germline CDR1 is MNHEY and CDR2 SVGAGI. CDR3 nucleotides: TGTGCCAGCAGAATCGGGAGACGAAATGAAAAACTGTTTTTT. It specifies CASRIGRRNEKLFF.

The genes are TRBV19 and TRBJ2-7, with D maybe TRBD1 (5 bases). The CDR3 is 11 residues long. V was trimmed by 5 bases and J by 7 bases, leaving 9 bases between them. Germline CDR1 reads LNHDA; CDR2 reads SQIVND (reference sequence). CDR3 nucleotides: TGTGCCAGTAGTCCTAAGGGGGAGCAGTACTTC. As protein: CASSPKGEQYF. Combining the CDR3 with reference TRBV19 and TRBJ2-7 gives the whole variable domain DGGITQSPKYLFRKEGQNVTLSCEQNLNHDAMYWYRQDPGQGLRLIYYSQIVNDFQKGDIAEGYSVSREKKESFPLTVTSAQKNPTAFYLCASSPKGEQYFGPGTRLTVT.

The sample holds one count of this clone. J is TRBJ2-7 and V is TRBV28; D may be TRBD1 (6 bases). The germline V gene has CDR1 MDHEN and CDR2 SYDVKM. Trimming left V 8 bases short and J 1 base short, with 18 bases between. The CDR3 is made up of 15 amino acids. The chain's CDR3 is CASGGRDAGSYEQYF. CDR3 bases: TGTGCCAGCGGGGGCAGGGACGCCGGATCCTACGAGCAGTACTTC. Complete variable domain (other parts from reference TRBV28 and TRBJ2-7): DVKVTQSSRYLVKRTGEKVFLECVQDMDHENMFWYRQDPGLGLRLIYFSYDVKMKEKGDIPEGYSVSREKKERFSLILESASTNQTSMYLCASGGRDAGSYEQYFGPGTRLTVT.

The chain joins TRBV6-5 to TRBJ2-4, with 8 bases lining up with TRBD2. The germline V gene has CDR1 MNHEY and CDR2 SVGAGI. This CDR3 has 15 residues. With V trimmed by 5 bases and J by 6 bases, 9 bases remained unmatched. DNA of the CDR3: TGTGCCAGCAGTACGGGGGGGCGACTTGCAAACATTCAGTACTTC. It encodes CASSTGGRLANIQYF.

V usage is TRBV6-5 and J usage is TRBJ1-2; the match to TRBD1 covers 7 bases. CDR1 and CDR2 (germline): MNHEY, SVGAGI. V was pared by 7 bases and J by 5 bases, with 4 bases of the junction left unmatched. There are 12 residues in the CDR3. The DNA of the CDR3 is TGTGCCAGCAAGGGGGCGGCGTATGGCTACACCTTC. Amino acid sequence: CASKGAAYGYTF.

The chain couples TRBV3-1 (or the pseudogene TRBV3-2) to TRBJ1-1, with D possibly TRBD1 on 6 matching bases. Germline CDR1 and CDR2: LGHDT and YNNKEL (reference sequence). The CDR3 is made up of 15 amino acids. The ends were cut back, 0 bases at V and 1 base at J, with 9 bases in the middle. The chain's CDR3 is CASSQESRGNTEAFF. The CDR3, as DNA: TGTGCCAGCAGCCAAGAGAGCAGGGGGAACACTGAAGCTTTCTTT.

V and J are TRBV11-1 and TRBJ2-7; D is possibly TRBD1 (6 bases). V lost 4 bases and J lost 6, with 13 bases in between. CDR3 length equals 13 residues. Germline V CDR1 and CDR2: SGHAT, FQDESV (reference sequence). The CDR3 sequence: CASSWDNQREQYV. CDR3 bases: TGTGCCAGCAGCTGGGACAACCAGCGCGAGCAGTACGTC.

The chain carries TRBV30 and TRBJ1-2; D remains unclear. CDR1 and CDR2 (germline): GTSNPN, SVGIG (reference sequence). The CDR3 runs 18 residues. The V end was cut by 0 bases, the J end by 2 bases, with 22 bases between. The CDR3 sequence: CAWSVRGSAYSRNYGYTF. The CDR3, as DNA: TGTGCCTGGAGTGTAAGAGGTTCAGCATATTCTAGAAACTATGGCTACACCTTC.

This clone was counted a single time. V is TRBV7-2 and J is TRBJ1-2; D perhaps matches TRBD1 (5 bases). Germline V gene lookup returns CDR1 SGHTA and CDR2 FQGNSA. The germline V and J ends were trimmed by 5 bases and 7 bases, with 17 bases remaining between them. This CDR3 is built from 14 residues. For the CDR3, the DNA is TGTGCCAGCAGCCCACACCAGGGAGGTGCTGGCTACACCTTC. This gives the protein CASSPHQGGAGYTF.

V is TRBV6-5 and J is TRBJ1-1; TRBD1 is a possible D gene (6 bases). V lost 2 bases and J 0 bases, leaving 10 bases between the germline ends. Per the germline V gene, CDR1 is MNHEY and CDR2 is SVGAGI. The CDR3 spans 15 residues. The CDR3 loop reads CASSYPGQLNTEAFF. The DNA for the CDR3 is TGTGCCAGCAGTTACCCAGGACAGTTGAACACTGAAGCTTTCTTT.

The chain is built from TRBV6-1 and TRBJ2-1; tentatively, D is TRBD2 (5 bases). The germline CDR1 and CDR2 sequences are MNHNS and SASEGT. V was shortened by 4 bases and J by 4 bases, with 17 bases between the two germline ends. This CDR3 has 16 residues. CDR3 sequence: CASSGFLAGGYNEQFF. DNA for the CDR3: TGTGCCAGCAGTGGTTTCCTCGCGGGCGGGTACAATGAGCAGTTCTTC.

The chain carries TRBV6-5 and TRBJ2-2, with 8 bases lining up with TRBD1. Germline V gene lookup returns CDR1 MNHEY and CDR2 SVGAGI. Trimming cost V 7 bases and J 1 base; bases outside gene matches: 5. This CDR3 has 15 residues. The CDR3 DNA sequence: TGTGCCAGCAACCCGGGACAGGTGAACACCGGGGAGCTGTTTTTT. Translated, it gives CASNPGQVNTGELFF.

This clone was picked up a small number of times. The genes are TRBV28 and TRBJ1-4, with TRBD1 as a possible D gene (6 bases). The CDR3 totals 15 residues. CDR1 is MDHEN and CDR2 is SYDVKM in the germline V gene. V gave up 3 bases and J gave up 8 bases, with 16 bases separating them. CDR3: CASSFLTGQSEKLFF. The CDR3 region has the DNA TGTGCCAGCAGTTTTCTGACTGGACAGTCGGAAAAACTGTTTTTT.

The chain joins TRBV5-1 to TRBJ1-5; 10 bases line up with TRBD1. The germline V gene has CDR1 SGHRS and CDR2 YFSETQ. The CDR3 covers 18 residues. J was trimmed by 3 bases and V by 0 bases; bases with no gene match: 9. Here the CDR3 reads CASSLGPGTGVANQPQHF. DNA for the CDR3: TGCGCCAGCAGCTTGGGCCCTGGGACAGGGGTTGCCAATCAGCCCCAGCATTTT.

The chain has TRBV7-9 and TRBJ1-2; D unclear. The CDR3 extends over 13 amino acids. V gave up 1 base and J gave up 7 bases, with 10 bases separating them. Per germline, CDR1 SEHNR and CDR2 FQNEAQ (reference sequence). The CDR3 is CASSLDSYSGYTF. CDR3 sequence (DNA): TGTGCCAGCAGCTTAGATTCTTATAGTGGCTACACCTTC.